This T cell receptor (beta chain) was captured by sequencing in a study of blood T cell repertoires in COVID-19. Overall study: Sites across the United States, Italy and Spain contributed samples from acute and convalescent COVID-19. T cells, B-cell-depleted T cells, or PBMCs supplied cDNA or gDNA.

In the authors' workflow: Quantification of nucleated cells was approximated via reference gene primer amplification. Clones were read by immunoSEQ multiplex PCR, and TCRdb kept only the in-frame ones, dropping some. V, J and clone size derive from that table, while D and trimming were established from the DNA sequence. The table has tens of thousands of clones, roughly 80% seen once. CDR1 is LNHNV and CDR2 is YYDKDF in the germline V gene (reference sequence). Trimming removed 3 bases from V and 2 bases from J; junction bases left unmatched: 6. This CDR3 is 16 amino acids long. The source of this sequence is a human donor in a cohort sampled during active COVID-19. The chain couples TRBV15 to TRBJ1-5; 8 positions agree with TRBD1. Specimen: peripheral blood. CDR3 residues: CATSSLQGVGNQPQHF. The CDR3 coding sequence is TGTGCCACCAGCAGCCTACAGGGGGTTGGCAATCAGCCCCAGCATTTT.